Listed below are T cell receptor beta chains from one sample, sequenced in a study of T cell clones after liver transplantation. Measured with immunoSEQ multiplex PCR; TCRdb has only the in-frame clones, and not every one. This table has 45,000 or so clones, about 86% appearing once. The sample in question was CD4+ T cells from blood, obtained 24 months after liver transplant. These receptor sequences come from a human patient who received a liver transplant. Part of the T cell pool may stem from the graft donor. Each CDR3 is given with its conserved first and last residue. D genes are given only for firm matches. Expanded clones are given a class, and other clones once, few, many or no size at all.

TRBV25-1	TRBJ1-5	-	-	CASSVGNQPQHF	TGTGCCAGCAGTGTAGGCAATCAGCCCCAGCATTTT
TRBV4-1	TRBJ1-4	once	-	CASTLRYRDGNEKLFF	TGCGCCAGCACCCTACGCTACCGGGACGGCAATGAAAAACTGTTTTTT
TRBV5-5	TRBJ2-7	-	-	CASSMSWGSSYEQYF	TGTGCCAGCAGCATGAGCTGGGGGAGCTCCTACGAGCAGTACTTC
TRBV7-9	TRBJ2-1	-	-	CASSRVGGHPYNEQFF	TGTGCCAGCAGTCGCGTCGGGGGGCACCCCTACAATGAGCAGTTCTTC
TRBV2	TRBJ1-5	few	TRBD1	CASKGGWTGGDQPQHF	TGTGCCAGCAAAGGAGGCTGGACAGGGGGCGATCAGCCCCAGCATTTT
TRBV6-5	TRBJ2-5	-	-	CASSYVGGREETQYF	TGTGCCAGCAGTTATGTAGGGGGTCGTGAAGAGACCCAGTACTTC
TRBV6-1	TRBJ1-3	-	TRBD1	CASSETGPLYGNTIYF	TGTGCCAGCAGTGAGACAGGGCCGCTTTACGGAAACACCATATATTTT
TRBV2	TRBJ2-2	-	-	CASRGEWNTGELFF	TGTGCCAGCAGGGGGGAATGGAACACCGGGGAGCTGTTTTTT
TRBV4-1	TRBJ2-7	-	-	CASSQINIMVVDEQYF	TGCGCCAGCAGCCAAATTAATATCATGGTCGTCGACGAGCAGTACTTC
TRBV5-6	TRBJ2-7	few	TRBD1	CASSFATGQGAYEQYF	TGTGCCAGCAGCTTTGCAACGGGGCAGGGGGCGTACGAGCAGTACTTC
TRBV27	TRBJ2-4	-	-	CASSPFGGAIAKNIQYF	TGTGCCAGCAGTCCCTTCGGCGGGGCCATAGCCAAAAACATTCAGTACTTC
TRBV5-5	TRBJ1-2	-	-	CASSLAAANYGYTF	TGTGCCAGCAGCTTGGCAGCAGCTAACTATGGCTACACCTTC
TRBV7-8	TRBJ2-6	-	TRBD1	CASSVRDSPSAGANVLTF	TGTGCCAGCAGTGTTAGGGACAGCCCCTCCGCTGGGGCCAACGTCCTGACTTTC
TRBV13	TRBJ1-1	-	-	CASRSWAVNGLTEAFF	TGTGCCAGCAGATCCTGGGCGGTGAATGGTCTCACTGAAGCTTTCTTT
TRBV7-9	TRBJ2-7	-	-	CASSLGLIWDEQYF	TGTGCCAGCAGCTTAGGTCTCATTTGGGACGAGCAGTACTTC
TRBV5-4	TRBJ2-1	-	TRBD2	CASSLGGGRTYNEQFF	TGTGCCAGCAGCTTGGGAGGCGGGAGAACCTACAATGAGCAGTTCTTC
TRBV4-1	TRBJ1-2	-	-	CASSRWQSGSYGYTF	TGCGCCAGCAGTCGATGGCAGTCTGGGAGCTATGGCTACACCTTC
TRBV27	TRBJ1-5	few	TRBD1	CASSLKGAKAQHF	TGTGCCAGCAGTTTAAAGGGGGCTAAGGCCCAGCATTTT
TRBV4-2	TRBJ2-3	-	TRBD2	CASSQENIAGGINTQYF	TGTGCCAGCAGCCAAGAAAATATAGCGGGGGGAATAAATACGCAGTATTTT
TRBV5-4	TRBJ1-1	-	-	CASSLGTTNTEAFF	TGTGCCAGCAGCTTGGGGACAACAAACACTGAAGCTTTCTTT
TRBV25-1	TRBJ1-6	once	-	CASSEGRTRNSPLHF	TGTGCCAGCAGTGAAGGACGGACCCGAAATTCACCCCTCCACTTT
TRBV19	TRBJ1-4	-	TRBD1	CASNGQGAATNEKLFF	TGTGCCAGTAACGGACAGGGGGCCGCAACTAATGAAAAACTGTTTTTT
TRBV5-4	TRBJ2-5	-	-	CASSLAVGAGQETQYF	TGTGCCAGCAGCTTGGCAGTCGGGGCTGGCCAAGAGACCCAGTACTTC
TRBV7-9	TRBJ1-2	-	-	CATRGDLNYGYTF	TGTGCCACCAGGGGTGACCTAAACTATGGCTACACCTTC
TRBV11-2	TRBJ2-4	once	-	CASSYLGNIQYF	TGTGCCAGCAGCTATCTAGGGAACATTCAGTACTTC
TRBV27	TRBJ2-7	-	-	CASSLGGRSHSYEQYF	TGTGCCAGCAGTTTAGGTGGGCGGTCTCACTCCTACGAGCAGTACTTC
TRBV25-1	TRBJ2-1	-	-	CASSSLLGGGVNEQFF	TGTGCCAGCAGTTCCCTCCTTGGCGGGGGCGTCAATGAGCAGTTCTTC